A single sample gave rise to the 27 T cell receptor beta chains below, sequenced in a study of post-analysis software for immune sequencing data. Their antigens are not known. Notes on the study in general: Elevated frequency relative to controls characterized 4 or 5 TRBV segments in patients, TRBV5-6, TRBV5-1 and TRBV20-1 among them.

Unique molecular identifiers were built into the TCR beta cDNA libraries. Using its own MiXCR run on the PCR reads, TCRdb lists one record per CDR3 protein. The sample yields about 210,000 distinct CDR3 sequences, approximately 30% seen once. The specimen sequenced was blood. These receptor sequences come from a girl younger than 18 with multiple sclerosis.

This clonotype was picked up many times. The chain joins TRBV7-6 to TRBJ1-5; no clear D gene. The CDR3 covers 13 residues. Trimming cost V 3 bases and J 7 bases, with 10 bases left between them. Germline CDR1 reads SGHVS; CDR2 reads FNYEAQ. Written as DNA, the CDR3 is TGTGCCAGCAGCTTTGGTTCGGGCCAGCCCCAGCATTTT. Encoded protein: CASSFGSGQPQHF.

With respect to this clonotype: With a much larger clone just one base away, this may be a read error. This chain joins TRBV29-1 and TRBJ1-5; no firm D call. V was cut by 6 bases and J by 0 bases, with 9 bases left in between. The CDR3 extends over 13 amino acids. The V gene's germline CDR1 is SQVTM and CDR2 ANQGSEA. This CDR3 is CSVQGGSNQPQHF. The CDR3 DNA sequence: TGCAGCGTCCAAGGAGGTAGCAATCAGCCCCAGCATTTT.

The chain recombines TRBV5-6 with TRBJ2-1, with D possibly TRBD2 on 5 matching bases. Trimming removed 0 bases at V and 2 bases at J, with 15 bases between. This CDR3 is built from 17 residues. CDR1 and CDR2 (germline): SGHDT, YYEEEE. The CDR3 is CASSLVESLAPYNEQFF. CDR3 in DNA: TGTGCCAGCAGCTTGGTGGAGTCGCTAGCTCCCTACAATGAGCAGTTCTTC.

The sample holds many counts of this clonotype. The chain uses TRBV5-1 and TRBJ2-2, with D possibly matching TRBD1 (6 bases). The V end was cut by 7 bases, the J end by 3 bases, with 13 bases between. The germline gives CDR1 SGHRS, CDR2 YFSETQ. CDR3 length: 14 amino acids. Here the CDR3 reads CASSSQGHTGELFF. The CDR3 DNA reads as TGCGCCAGCTCAAGCCAGGGGCACACCGGGGAGCTGTTTTTT.

This chain links TRBV6-6 with TRBJ1-2; 10 nucleotides match TRBD1. This CDR3 is 14 amino acids long. Germline values: CDR1 MNHNY, CDR2 SVGAGI (reference sequence). The J segment lost 10 bases and the V segment lost 4 bases, leaving 9 bases of the junction unmatched. The CDR3 here is CASSSSDRGGDYTF. The CDR3 bases are TGTGCCAGCAGTTCCTCGGACAGGGGGGGTGACTACACCTTC.

This clonotype was recorded at least ten times. CDR3 nucleotide sequence: TGCAGTGCTAGGTCCACAGATACGCAGTATTTT. As protein: CSARSTDTQYF. The chain recombines TRBV20-1 with TRBJ2-3; D unresolved. Germline V gives CDR1 DFQATT, CDR2 SNEGSKA (reference sequence). V lost 3 bases to trimming and J lost 2 bases, with 3 bases between them. The CDR3 runs to 11 residues.

This clonotype was detected many times. The V and J genes are TRBV29-1 and TRBJ1-2; TRBD1 is a possible D gene (5 bases). The germline V gene encodes CDR1 SQVTM and CDR2 ANQGSEA. The ends were cut back, 3 bases at V and 4 bases at J, with 9 bases in the middle. The CDR3 totals 12 residues. CDR3 amino acids: CSVEGVSYGYTF. CDR3 bases: TGCAGCGTTGAGGGGGTCTCCTATGGCTACACCTTC. The full variable domain, its missing parts supplied by reference TRBV29-1 and TRBJ1-2, is SAVISQKPSRDICQRGTSLTIQCQVDSQVTMMFWYRQQPGQSLTLIATANQGSEATYESGFVIDKFPISRPNLTFSTLTVSNMSPEDSSIYLCSVEGVSYGYTFGSGTRLTVV.

The chain recombines TRBV21-1 with TRBJ1-5; no check of the table's D call, TRBD1, against the DNA was made. TRBV21-1 is a pseudogene. The CDR3 totals 19 residues. The CDR3 region is CASSKGAQDTLNSNQPQHF. The CDR3 DNA follows: TGTGCCAGCAGCAAAGGGGCGCAGGACACACTCAATAGCAATCAGCCCCAGCATTTT.

To note about this clonotype: This may stem from a read error, because a much larger clone lies one nucleotide away. The gene calls are TRBV28 and TRBJ2-1, with TRBD2 matching 11 bases. The CDR3 sequence is 15 residues long. Germline V CDR1 and CDR2: MDHEN, SYDVKM. The J segment lost 12 bases and the V segment lost 6 bases, leaving 13 bases of the junction unmatched. DNA for the CDR3: TGTGCCAGCAGCCCGGGACTAGCGGTTATTACGATGCAGTTCTTC. It encodes CASSPGLAVITMQFF.

The V and J genes are TRBV6-2 or TRBV6-3 and TRBJ2-2; 12 bases fit TRBD2. V lost 6 bases and J lost 0; bases outside the gene matches: 2. The CDR3 totals 16 residues. Germline CDR1 reads MNHEY; CDR2 reads SVGEGT. CDR3 sequence: CASSRLAGANTGELFF. CDR3 in DNA: TGTGCCAGCAGCCGACTAGCGGGGGCGAACACCGGGGAGCTGTTTTTT.

This chain connects TRBV19 to TRBJ1-1; tentative D call: TRBD1 (5 bases). The CDR3 totals 14 residues. CDR1 is LNHDA, CDR2 SQIVND, per germline (reference sequence). With 4 bases removed from V and 1 base from J, the gap between germline ends came to 10 bases. DNA of the CDR3: TGTGCCAGTAGTAAGTGGGGGGAGAACACTGAAGCTTTCTTT. This gives the protein CASSKWGENTEAFF. Looking up the rest from reference TRBV19 and TRBJ1-1 gives the full variable domain: DGGITQSPKYLFRKEGQNVTLSCEQNLNHDAMYWYRQDPGQGLRLIYYSQIVNDFQKGDIAEGYSVSREKKESFPLTVTSAQKNPTAFYLCASSKWGENTEAFFGQGTRLTVV.

This clonotype was seen at least ten times. V usage is TRBV5-1 and J usage is TRBJ2-4; the D is unclear. The CDR3 spans 14 residues. Per germline, CDR1 SGHRS and CDR2 YFSETQ. The V and J ends lost 0 bases and 1 base respectively, with 5 bases between them. The CDR3 sequence is CASSLDRAKNIQYF. CDR3 coding DNA: TGCGCCAGCAGCTTGGATCGGGCCAAAAACATTCAGTACTTC.

The V gene is TRBV5-5, the J gene TRBJ2-7; 9 bases match TRBD1. J gave up 5 bases and V 1 base, and 7 bases lay outside the gene matches. The CDR3 length is 15 residues. Germline CDR1 reads SGHKS; CDR2 reads YYEKEE (reference sequence). CDR3 nucleotide sequence: TGTGCCAGCAGCTTGTCACAGGACAGGGGACACGAGCAGTACTTC. Protein: CASSLSQDRGHEQYF.

Of note for this clonotype: One end of the junction does not line up with germline, which may come from a read error. The J gene is TRBJ1-4, the V gene TRBV5-1; D gene ambiguous. The CDR3 sequence is 13 residues long. Germline assignment: CDR1 SGHRS and CDR2 YFSETQ. The DNA for the CDR3 is TGCGCCAGCAGCTTTTTGGGAGAAGAAAAACGGTTTTTT. Protein: CASSFLGEEKRFF.

This clonotype showed up just a few times. A junction end diverges from the germline sequence, so it may reflect a read error. The V and J genes are TRBV29-1 and TRBJ1-6, with D tentatively TRBD1 (6 bases). In germline, CDR1 is SQVTM, CDR2 ANQGSEA. The CDR3 runs to 13 residues. CDR3 amino acids: CSFEYVAGGPLHF. The CDR3, as DNA: TGCAGCTTTGAATACGTAGCCGGGGGCCCCCTCCACTTT.

The sample holds one count of this clonotype. This could be a read error, since a much larger clone is one nucleotide away. The chain uses TRBV2 and TRBJ2-5; 8 nucleotides match TRBD2. CDR1 is SNHLY and CDR2 is FYNNEI in the germline V gene. V lost 6 bases, J lost 11 bases, and 20 bases stayed unmatched. The CDR3 contains 16 residues. The DNA of the CDR3 is TGTGCCAGCAGGACCGAACTAGCGGCGAGCTCCTACGGGCAGTACTTC. Translation: CASRTELAASSYGQYF. The whole variable domain, remainder taken from reference TRBV2 and TRBJ2-5, is EPEVTQTPSHQVTQMGQEVILRCVPISNHLYFYWYRQILGQKVEFLVSFYNNEISEKSEIFDDQFSVERPDGSNFTLKIRSTKLEDSAMYFCASRTELAASSYGQYFGPGTRLLVL.

The rearrangement uses TRBV12-3 or TRBV12-4 and TRBJ1-2; D call uncertain. V dropped 3 bases and J dropped 8 bases, with 16 bases sitting between them. CDR3 length equals 14 residues. The CDR3 sequence: CASSFSLSGEGYTF. The CDR3 DNA reads TGTGCCAGCAGTTTTTCTTTGTCAGGAGAAGGCTACACCTTC.

The table lists this clonotype with many counts. This chain uses TRBV5-1 with TRBJ2-1, with 7 bases lining up with TRBD2. Unmatched junction bases numbered 13, after V lost 4 bases and J lost 3 bases. CDR3 size: 17 residues. Germline V CDR1 and CDR2: SGHRS, YFSETQ. The CDR3 sequence: CASSPRPGLRIYNEQFF. As DNA, the CDR3 is TGCGCCAGCAGCCCTAGGCCGGGACTACGAATCTACAATGAGCAGTTCTTC. The whole variable domain, remainder taken from reference TRBV5-1 and TRBJ2-1, is KAGVTQTPRYLIKTRGQQVTLSCSPISGHRSVSWYQQTPGQGLQFLFEYFSETQRNKGNFPGRFSGRQFSNSRSEMNVSTLELGDSALYLCASSPRPGLRIYNEQFFGPGTRLTVL.

As for this clonotype: Possible read error: a much larger clone is one base away. The chain is built from TRBV5-4 and TRBJ2-3; TRBD2 matches 7 bases. Germline CDR1 SGHNT, CDR2 YYREEE (reference sequence). The ends lost 3 bases at V and 6 bases at J; junction bases unmatched: 4. This CDR3 is built from 13 residues. This CDR3 reads CASSWEGGDTQYF. The DNA for the CDR3 is TGTGCCAGCAGCTGGGAGGGAGGGGATACGCAGTATTTT.

In its sample, this clonotype was seen a few times. J is TRBJ1-6 and V is TRBV28, with D possibly matching TRBD1 (5 bases). With 4 bases removed from V and 11 bases from J, the gap between germline ends came to 6 bases. Germline V gene lookup returns CDR1 MDHEN and CDR2 SYDVKM. The CDR3 is made up of 11 amino acids. CDR3 sequence: CASSSGTPLHF. Written as DNA, the CDR3 is TGTGCCAGCAGTTCAGGGACACCCCTCCACTTT.

V usage is TRBV7-2 and J usage is TRBJ2-3; the D gene is possibly TRBD2 (6 bases). The ends were cut back, 9 bases at V and 2 bases at J, with 15 bases in the middle. The length of the CDR3 is 14 residues. The germline CDR1 and CDR2 sequences are SGHTA and FQGNSA. The chain's CDR3 is CASRAGPDTDTQYF. In DNA, the CDR3 is TGTGCCAGTCGAGCGGGCCCTGACACAGATACGCAGTATTTT.

The chain combines TRBV6-5 with TRBJ2-3, with 11 bases identical to TRBD2. The germline gives CDR1 MNHEY, CDR2 SVGAGI. The V and J ends lost 6 bases and 5 bases, in that order; junction bases with no gene match: 10. This CDR3 contains 16 residues. CDR3 residues: CASRGGLAGGIDTQYF. Written as DNA, the CDR3 is TGTGCCAGCAGAGGGGGCCTAGCGGGAGGTATAGATACGCAGTATTTT.

This chain links TRBV5-1 with TRBJ2-1; 9 bases are shared with TRBD2. The length of the CDR3 is 15 residues. Trimming took 5 bases from V and 4 from J; bases not matched to a gene: 7. Germline V gene data show CDR1 as SGHRS and CDR2 as YFSETQ. CDR3 coding DNA: TGCGCCAGCAGGATAGGGACTAGCAATTACAATGAGCAGTTCTTC. Amino acids: CASRIGTSNYNEQFF.

This clonotype was recorded at least ten times. The chain joins TRBV20-1 to TRBJ1-5; D remains ambiguous. V gave up 5 bases and J gave up 3 bases, with 8 bases separating them. Germline V gene lookup returns CDR1 DFQATT and CDR2 SNEGSKA (reference sequence). CDR3 length: 12 residues. The CDR3 region is CSAPHLNQPQHF. The CDR3 region has the DNA TGCAGTGCTCCACACCTCAATCAGCCCCAGCATTTT.

In the case of this clonotype: It may be a read error: a sequence one base away is much more abundant. V is TRBV20-1 and J is TRBJ2-7; TRBD2 matches at 13 bases. This CDR3 has 15 residues. In germline, CDR1 is DFQATT, CDR2 SNEGSKA (reference sequence). After removal of 6 bases from V and 1 base from J, the junction contained 6 bases not matched to a gene. CDR3 in amino acids: CSARTSGSESYEQYF. CDR3 in DNA: TGCAGTGCGCGGACTAGCGGGAGTGAATCCTACGAGCAGTACTTC.

About this clonotype: A much larger clone lies one base from this, so it may be a read error. This likely comes from a read error, as the CDR3 has no conserved phenylalanine or tryptophan at its end. This sequence joins TRBV5-6 and TRBJ2-1; 7 bases match TRBD2. The junction had 9 bases not matched to a gene; V was cut back by 0 bases and J by 6 bases. Per the germline V gene, CDR1 is SGHDT and CDR2 is YYEEEE. CDR3 size: 16 residues. In DNA, the CDR3 is TGTGCCAGCAGCTTGGAGGTGGGAGGGCCGGGCAATGAGCAGTTCTTG. Translated, it gives CASSLEVGGPGNEQFL.

CDR3 nucleotide sequence: TGTGCCAGCAGCCTTTACGGTGGACTAGCGGGAGGTACCTACGAGCAGTACTTC. This gives the protein CASSLYGGLAGGTYEQYF. The chain couples TRBV13 to TRBJ2-7; 14 bases map to TRBD2. Per germline, CDR1 PRHDT and CDR2 FYEKMQ (reference sequence). V lost 5 bases to trimming and J lost 2 bases; unmatched junction nucleotides: 11. This CDR3 has 18 amino acids. The complete variable domain, with remaining parts taken from reference TRBV13 and TRBJ2-7, reads AAGVIQSPRHLIKEKRETATLKCYPIPRHDTVYWYQQGPGQDPQFLISFYEKMQSDKGSIPDRFSAQQFSDYHSELNMSSLELGDSALYFCASSLYGGLAGGTYEQYFGPGTRLTVT.